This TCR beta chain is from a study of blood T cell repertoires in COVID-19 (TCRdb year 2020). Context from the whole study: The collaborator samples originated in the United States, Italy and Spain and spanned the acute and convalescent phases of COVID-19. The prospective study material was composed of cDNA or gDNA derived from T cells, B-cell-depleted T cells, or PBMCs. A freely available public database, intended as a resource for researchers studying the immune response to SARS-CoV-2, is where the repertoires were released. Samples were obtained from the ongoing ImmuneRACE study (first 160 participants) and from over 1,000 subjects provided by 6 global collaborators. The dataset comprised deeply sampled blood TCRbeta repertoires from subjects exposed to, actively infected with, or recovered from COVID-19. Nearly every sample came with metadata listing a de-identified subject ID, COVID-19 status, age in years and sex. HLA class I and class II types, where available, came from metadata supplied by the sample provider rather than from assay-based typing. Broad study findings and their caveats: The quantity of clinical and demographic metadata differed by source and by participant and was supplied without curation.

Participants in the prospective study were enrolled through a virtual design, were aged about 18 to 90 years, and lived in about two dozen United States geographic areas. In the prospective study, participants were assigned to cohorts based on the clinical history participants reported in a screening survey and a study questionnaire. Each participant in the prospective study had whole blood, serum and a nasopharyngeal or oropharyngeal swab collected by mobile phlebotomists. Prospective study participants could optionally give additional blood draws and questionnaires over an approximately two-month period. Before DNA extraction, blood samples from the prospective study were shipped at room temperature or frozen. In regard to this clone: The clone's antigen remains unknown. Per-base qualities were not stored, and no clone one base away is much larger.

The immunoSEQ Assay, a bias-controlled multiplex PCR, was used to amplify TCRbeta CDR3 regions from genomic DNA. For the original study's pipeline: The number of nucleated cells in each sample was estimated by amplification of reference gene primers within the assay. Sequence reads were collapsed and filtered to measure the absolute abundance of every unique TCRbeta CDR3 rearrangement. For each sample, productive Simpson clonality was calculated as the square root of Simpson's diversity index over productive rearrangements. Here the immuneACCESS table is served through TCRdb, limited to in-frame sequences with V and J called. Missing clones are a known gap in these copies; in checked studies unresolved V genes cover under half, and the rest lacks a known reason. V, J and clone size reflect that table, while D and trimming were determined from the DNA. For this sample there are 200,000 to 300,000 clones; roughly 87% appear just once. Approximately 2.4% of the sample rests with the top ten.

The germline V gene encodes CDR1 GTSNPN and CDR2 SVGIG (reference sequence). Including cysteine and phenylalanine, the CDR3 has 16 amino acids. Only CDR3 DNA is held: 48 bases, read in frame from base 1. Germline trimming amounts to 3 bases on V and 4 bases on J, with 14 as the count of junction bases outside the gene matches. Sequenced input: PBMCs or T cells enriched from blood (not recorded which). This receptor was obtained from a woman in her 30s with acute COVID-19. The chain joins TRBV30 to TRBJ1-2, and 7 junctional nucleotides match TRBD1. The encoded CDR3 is CAWSHNATGWVYGYTF. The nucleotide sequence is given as TGTGCCTGGAGCCATAATGCGACAGGGTGGGTCTATGGCTACACCTTC.